The rows below give T cell receptor beta chains drawn from one sample of a study of blood T cell repertoires in COVID-19. Assay: immunoSEQ multiplex PCR; the TCRdb copy retains only in-frame clones and omits some. The table has about 110,000 clones, 65% to 75% seen once. The sample comprised peripheral blood. Receptor source: a man at least 80 years old with acute or convalescent COVID-19. CDR3s include the opening cysteine and the closing phenylalanine or tryptophan. A D gene is named only where the DNA matches it firmly.

v_call	j_call	d_call	cdr3_aa
TRBV5-1	TRBJ2-3	NA	CASSSFTDTQYF
TRBV2	TRBJ1-1	NA	CATTTTRGGTEAFF
TRBV10-3	TRBJ1-1	NA	CAISVDSRMAFF
TRBV9	TRBJ2-7	NA	CASSVTQATYEQYF
TRBV4-1	TRBJ2-7	NA	CASSQEGGGSEQYF
TRBV28	TRBJ1-2	TRBD1	CASRAGTGGEGYTF
TRBV19	TRBJ1-2	NA	CASTYPGLYGYTF
TRBV5-1	TRBJ1-3	NA	CASSFGLSWDSGNTIYF
TRBV29-1	TRBJ2-3	NA	CSVIGVGGTDTQYF
TRBV11-3	TRBJ1-1	NA	CASSLGPSGEAFF
TRBV2	TRBJ2-7	TRBD2	CASSAFPGGFSYEQYF
TRBV28	TRBJ2-7	NA	CASRGGDSLFSYEQYF
TRBV12-3/TRBV12-4	TRBJ2-7	NA	CASSLGAQYEQYF
TRBV12-3/TRBV12-4	TRBJ1-5	NA	CASSQMAQPQHF
TRBV6-5	TRBJ1-2	NA	CASSRLGGSYYGYTF
TRBV6-5	TRBJ2-2	TRBD1	CATKRQGDTGELFF
TRBV19	TRBJ1-5	NA	CASSITGWSDQPQHF
TRBV28	TRBJ1-3	NA	CASSGRGIERTGNTIYF